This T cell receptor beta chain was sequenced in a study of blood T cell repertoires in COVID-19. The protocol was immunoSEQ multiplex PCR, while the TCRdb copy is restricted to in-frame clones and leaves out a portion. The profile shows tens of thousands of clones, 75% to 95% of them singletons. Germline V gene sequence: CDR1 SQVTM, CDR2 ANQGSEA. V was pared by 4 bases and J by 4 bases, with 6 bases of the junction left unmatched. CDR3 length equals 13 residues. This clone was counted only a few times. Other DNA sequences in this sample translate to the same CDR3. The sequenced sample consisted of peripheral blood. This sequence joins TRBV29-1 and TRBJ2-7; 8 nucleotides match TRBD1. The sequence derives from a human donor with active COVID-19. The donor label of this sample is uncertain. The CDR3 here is CSVVGQGAYEQYF. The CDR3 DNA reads TGCAGCGTTGTCGGTCAGGGGGCGTACGAGCAGTACTTC.